This T cell receptor beta chain was captured by sequencing in a study of patients and donors after allogeneic stem cell transplantation. TCRdb itself ran the RT-PCR reads through MiXCR, one entry per CDR3 protein. The profile shows 200,000 to 250,000 distinct CDR3 sequences, around 14% of them singletons. CDR1 DFQATT and CDR2 SNEGSKA come from the germline V gene (reference sequence). The CDR3 has 15 residues. V trimming: 6 bases; J trimming: 3 bases; junction bases outside the gene matches: 13. V is TRBV20-1 and J is TRBJ2-7; 8 bases fit TRBD1. The sample taken for sequencing was blood, either unsorted or a sorted T cell fraction (not recorded which). The receptor's source is a human donor who was either an allogeneic HSCT recipient or a stem cell or donor lymphocyte infusion donor (not recorded which). It is not recorded whose cells these are; they may come from a transplant donor. The CDR3 region is CSANLGQGTGYEQYF. In DNA form, the CDR3 reads TGCAGTGCAAACCTAGGACAGGGTACCGGCTACGAGCAGTACTTC.